The sequence of this T cell receptor (beta chain) was determined in a study of Graves' ophthalmopathy and Graves' hyperthyroidism. Study details: The blood sample was drawn at first diagnosis and before any treatment.

This clonotype was picked up many times. CDR3 size: 15 residues. Trimming cost V 2 bases and J 2 bases; bases outside gene matches: 6. The germline V gene has CDR1 SQVTM and CDR2 ANQGSEA. CDR3 regions of TCR beta were amplified from RNA transcripts. HTBI primers served in a first-round RT-PCR, which a second-round multiplex PCR followed. TCRdb analysed the multiplex PCR reads with MiXCR anew, one entry per CDR3 protein. Found here are about 740,000 distinct CDR3 sequences, roughly two fifths of them singletons; the top ten hold less than 55%. This clonotype was obtained from an adult man with Graves' ophthalmopathy. The rearrangement links TRBV29-1 to TRBJ2-7; TRBD1 aligns across 10 bases. Sequences were obtained from peripheral blood. CDR3 DNA: TGCAGCGTTGAATCTGGGACAGGGGTCACCTACGAGCAGTACTTC. As protein: CSVESGTGVTYEQYF.